A single T cell receptor (beta chain) is shown here with its context. Its antigen is undetermined. This record belongs to a study of CD8+ T cells in alopecia areata. As for the study in general: Patients in the treated group were given tofacitinib by mouth, 5 to 10 mg twice a day. Tofacitinib continued for 6 to 18 months and was then withheld for 6 months.

The CDR3 extends over 14 amino acids. CDR1 is SGHRS and CDR2 is YFSETQ in the germline V gene. Trimming cost V 4 bases and J 1 base; bases outside gene matches: 3. Sequencing templates came from extracted RNA that was reverse transcribed into cDNA. Sequencing was performed with immunoSEQ multiplex PCR; in TCRdb, only in-frame clones are kept and a portion is missing. The table includes some 150,000 clones, about 60% detected once. Obtained from alopecia areata patients were lesional scalp punch biopsies along with peripheral blood. Whole-study findings and limits: Normal skin's resident alphabeta T cells are also sequenced in scalp samples.

This sequence originates from a human donor with alopecia areata. V and J are TRBV5-1 and TRBJ1-2; 8 nucleotides agree with TRBD1. Sequences were derived from CD4+ T cells sorted from blood, sampled at week 0. Here the CDR3 DNA reads TGCGCCAGCAGCCCTGGACAGGGTAACTATGGCTACACCTTC. Its translation is CASSPGQGNYGYTF.